This TCR beta chain derives from a study of identical twins. The study's findings and limits: With beta out-of-frame sequences, excess sharing by twins was weaker.

Template switching, a step in the protocol, added a universal primer site, and cDNA carried unique molecular identifiers. MiXCR, applied by TCRdb to the 5' RACE reads, yields one record per CDR3 protein. The table has around 140,000 distinct CDR3 sequences, approximately 4% seen once. Notes on this clonotype: Its target is not known.

The CDR3 totals 19 residues. Germline values: CDR1 SGDLS, CDR2 YYNGEE. V lost 0 bases and J 2 bases, leaving 18 bases between the germline ends. The chain employs TRBV9 and TRBJ2-6, with D maybe TRBD2 (7 bases). This TCR was recovered from a man between 18 and 35 years old in good health. Sequencing used memory T cells sorted from blood. CDR3 nucleotides: TGTGCCAGCAGCGTAGACAACGGGGGGCCTGGAGCTGGGGCCAACGTCCTGACTTTC. Translation gives CASSVDNGGPGAGANVLTF. Full variable domain (missing parts from reference TRBV9 and TRBJ2-6): DSGVTQTPKHLITATGQRVTLRCSPRSGDLSVYWYQQSLDQGLQFLIQYYNGEERAKGNILERFSAQQFPDLHSELNLSSLELGDSALYFCASSVDNGGPGAGANVLTFGAGSRLTVL.